One and the same sample provided the 10 T cell receptor beta chains below, sequenced in a study of T cells after yellow fever vaccination. One entry per CDR3 protein results from TCRdb running MiXCR on the 5' RACE reads. This table has about 630,000 distinct CDR3 sequences, over 9% appearing once. The specimen comprised PBMCs, sampled on the day of the yellow fever booster vaccination. These receptors came from a man in his thirties or forties who received the YFV17D yellow fever vaccine.

This clonotype was picked up many times. The chain couples TRBV5-1 to TRBJ2-2; perhaps TRBD1 as D (5 bases). CDR3 length: 16 amino acids. Germline V gene lookup returns CDR1 SGHRS and CDR2 YFSETQ. V was shortened by 1 base and J by 6 bases, with 16 bases between the two germline ends. CDR3 sequence (DNA): TGCGCCAGCAGCTTGCTGGCAGGGCACGCTCCCGGGGAGCTGTTTTTT. This codes for CASSLLAGHAPGELFF.

The genes are TRBV20-1 and TRBJ1-6; no firm D call. Germline assignment: CDR1 DFQATT and CDR2 SNEGSKA (reference sequence). Trimming removed 1 base from V and 10 bases from J, with 11 bases in between. This CDR3 has 13 amino acids. CDR3 protein: CSARVEWTSPLHF. The CDR3 bases are TGCAGTGCTAGAGTAGAGTGGACGTCACCCCTCCACTTT.

J is TRBJ2-1 and V is TRBV15, with D tentatively TRBD2 (5 bases). Germline CDR1 LNHNV, CDR2 YYDKDF (reference sequence). The V gene lost 0 bases and the J gene lost 8 bases, with 11 bases spanning the gap. This CDR3 region has 14 residues. The CDR3 sequence: CATSRDMLADEQFF. For the CDR3, the DNA is TGTGCCACCAGCAGAGATATGCTAGCTGATGAGCAGTTCTTC.

V is TRBV28 and J is TRBJ2-4; D perhaps matches TRBD1 (5 bases). Trimming took 7 bases from V and 8 from J, leaving 21 bases between them. The length of the CDR3 is 15 residues. Germline CDR1 is MDHEN and CDR2 is SYDVKM. CDR3 nucleotide sequence: TGTGCCAGCACCCAGGTCGAGGCAGGGTTACACATTCAGTACTTC. As protein: CASTQVEAGLHIQYF.

The chain uses TRBV6-1 and TRBJ1-6; D is unclear. Trimming cost V 4 bases and J 7 bases, with 11 bases left between them. Germline V lookup: CDR1 MNHNS, CDR2 SASEGT. This CDR3 has 14 amino acids. This chain's CDR3 is CASSGSNINSPLHF. As DNA, the CDR3 is TGTGCCAGCAGTGGATCCAACATAAATTCACCCCTCCACTTT.

This sequence joins TRBV11-2 and TRBJ2-7; possibly TRBD1 for D (6 bases). V was pared by 1 base and J by 5 bases, with 12 bases between. Germline values: CDR1 SGHAT, CDR2 FQNNGV. This CDR3 comprises 14 residues. CDR3 loop: CASSLVTGRHEQYF. The CDR3, as DNA: TGTGCCAGCAGCTTAGTTACAGGGAGACACGAGCAGTACTTC.

This clonotype was observed many times. This chain connects TRBV11-2 to TRBJ2-7; 10 nucleotides line up with TRBD1. The germline V gene has CDR1 SGHAT and CDR2 FQNNGV. CDR3 length equals 14 residues. Trimming at V came to 5 bases and at J to 4 bases, leaving 5 bases not matched to a gene. CDR3 in amino acids: CASSNRDRGYEQYF. The CDR3 nucleotides are TGTGCCAGCAGCAACCGGGACAGGGGATACGAGCAGTACTTC.

In its sample, this clonotype was seen a few times. Written as DNA, the CDR3 is TGTGCCAGCAGTTTAGGGGGACTGGTTAATTATGAGCAGTTCTTC. Protein sequence: CASSLGGLVNYEQFF. The chain couples TRBV27 to TRBJ2-1; perhaps TRBD2 as D (6 bases). The CDR3 runs to 15 residues. Germline-derived CDR1 and CDR2 are MNHEY and SMNVEV (reference sequence). Deletions cut 2 bases from V and 8 bases from J, with 16 bases between.

This chain links TRBV12-3 or TRBV12-4 with TRBJ2-5; 14 bases align to TRBD2. Losses at the gene ends were 3 bases for V and 5 bases for J; bases not matched to a gene: 5. CDR3 length: 16 residues. CDR3 DNA sequence: TGTGCCAGCAGTTTGGGACTAGCGGGAGTAAGCGAGACCCAGTACTTC. Translation: CASSLGLAGVSETQYF.

This clonotype was detected a few times. The V and J genes are TRBV3-1 and TRBJ2-2, with 7 positions matching TRBD1. CDR3 length: 14 amino acids. Germline values: CDR1 LGHDT, CDR2 YNNKEL (reference sequence). V shed 10 bases, J shed 2 bases, and the junction held 7 bases outside the gene matches. The CDR3 DNA follows: TGTGCCATTTCGACAGGGATAAACACCGGGGAGCTGTTTTTT. Translated: CAISTGINTGELFF.